The clone carrying this T cell receptor (beta chain) was seen more than once but under ten times. Its target is not known. TCRdb processed the 5' RACE reads anew with MiXCR; each CDR3 protein has one entry. The repertoire holds 200,000 to 300,000 distinct CDR3 sequences, with 10% as singletons. The entry originates in a study of identical twins. The study's findings and limits: Within twin pairs, the out-of-frame alpha sequences they shared showed excess low generation probability. Reduced insertions were recorded for abundant cord blood beta clonotypes, with no such pattern in memory repertoires. Instead of following the same donors, the conclusions were based on cross-sectional statistical analysis.

All donors were healthy Caucasians. V was clipped by 5 bases and J by 5 bases; unmatched bases: 9. CDR1 and CDR2 (germline): SGHTA, FQGNSA. The CDR3 has 15 residues. This sequence joins TRBV7-2 and TRBJ2-5, with TRBD2 identical over 9 bases. The receptor comes from a man between 50 and 59 years old in good health. Sequencing input: memory T cells sorted from blood. The CDR3 DNA is TGTGCCAGCAGCCCCCTGCGGGAGGGTGTGGAGACCCAGTACTTC. Its translation: CASSPLREGVETQYF. Full variable domain (missing parts from reference TRBV7-2 and TRBJ2-5): GAGVSQSPSNKVTEKGKDVELRCDPISGHTALYWYRQSLGQGLEFLIYFQGNSAPDKSGLPSDRFSAERTGGSVSTLTIQRTQQEDSAVYLCASSPLREGVETQYFGPGTRLLVL.